This T cell receptor beta chain was profiled in a study of blood T cell repertoires in COVID-19. Background on the study: Some COVID-19 samples were acute and others convalescent; all came from the United States, Italy and Spain. T cells, B-cell-depleted T cells, or PBMCs supplied cDNA or gDNA.

Per the germline V gene, CDR1 is SGHTA and CDR2 is FQGNSA. V lost 3 bases and J lost 11, with 19 bases in between. The length of the CDR3 is 14 residues. The Seattle site enrolled patients during active infection and followed them longitudinally. Source study methods: Scientists estimated how many nucleated cells there were by amplifying reference gene primers. Sequencing was performed with immunoSEQ multiplex PCR; in TCRdb, only in-frame clones are kept and a portion is missing. The DNA was the basis for D and trimming; V, J and clone size are from that table. The top ten hold more than 2% of the sample, which has around 26,000 clones, 80% to 90% seen once.

The V call is TRBV7-2, the J call TRBJ1-2, with D perhaps TRBD1 (6 bases). Sequenced sample: peripheral blood. This TCR derives from a woman in her 70s with COVID-19, enrolled during active disease. The CDR3 protein is CASSLSTGQFGYTF. CDR3 bases: TGTGCCAGCAGCTTGTCAACTGGACAGTTTGGTTACACCTTC.